The clone carrying this T cell receptor (beta chain) was seen ten or more times. Unique molecular identifiers were built into the TCRbeta library. One entry per CDR3 protein results from TCRdb running MiXCR on the PCR reads. This table has 150,000 to 200,000 distinct CDR3 sequences, approximately 6% appearing once. The record originates from a study of T-cell reconstitution after alpha-beta-depleted transplantation in children. The CDR3 totals 18 residues. Trimming stripped 2 bases from V and 1 base from J, with 18 bases between. Germline lookup yields CDR1 MNHEY and CDR2 SVGAGI. The chain combines TRBV6-5 with TRBJ2-1; D is undetermined. This TCR was recovered from a girl under three years old with combined immunodeficiency, due to receive a stem cell transplant. Sequences were derived from PBMCs, sampled before TCRalphabeta/CD19-depleted stem cell transplant. The CDR3 reads CASSYVSRPKTSYNEQFF. CDR3 in DNA: TGTGCCAGCAGTTACGTCTCCCGACCTAAAACTTCCTACAATGAGCAGTTCTTC.